This T cell receptor (beta chain) was recorded in a study of blood T cell repertoires in COVID-19. The overall study: Samples of COVID-19 (acute and convalescent) were obtained from the United States, Italy and Spain. PBMCs, B-cell-depleted T cells, or T cells provided the cDNA or gDNA that made up the material.

Original handling: By means of reference gene primer amplification, nucleated cell counts were estimated. Profiled with immunoSEQ multiplex PCR; TCRdb holds only in-frame clones, not every one. V and J calls and clone size come straight from that table; D and trimming were deduced from the DNA. The sample yields 40,000 to 60,000 clones, about 92% seen once. Enrolled during active infection, Seattle patients were then followed longitudinally. With 1 base removed from V and 0 bases from J, the gap between germline ends came to 13 bases. The CDR3 covers 16 residues. The V gene's germline CDR1 is GTSNPN and CDR2 SVGIG (reference sequence).

Sequences were obtained from peripheral blood. The receptor comes from a man between 60 and 70 years old with COVID-19, enrolled during active disease. The genes are TRBV30 and TRBJ2-1; a possible D gene is TRBD2 (6 bases). CDR3 DNA sequence: TGTGCCTGGAGTGGACAGCGGGTAAGCTCCTACAATGAGCAGTTCTTC. This sequence encodes CAWSGQRVSSYNEQFF.